The 16 T cell receptor beta chains presented below share a single source sample, sequenced in a study of control samples from healthy donors and cancer patients. Produced via immunoSEQ multiplex PCR; TCRdb's table is partial and in-frame only. The table lists around 150,000 clones, 89% of them singletons. Sequences were obtained from blood. All receptors derive from a man aged 25 to 40 in good health.

This clone was counted between two and nine times. The V and J genes are TRBV19 and TRBJ2-7; the match to TRBD2 covers 8 bases. The CDR3 runs to 17 residues. In germline, CDR1 is LNHDA, CDR2 SQIVND (reference sequence). The trim removed 5 bases at V and 0 bases at J, leaving 12 bases unmatched. CDR3 protein: CASSGKGQREFSYEQYF. The CDR3 nucleotides read TGTGCCAGTAGTGGCAAGGGGCAGCGGGAGTTCTCCTACGAGCAGTACTTC.

V and J are TRBV15 and TRBJ2-1; the D gene is possibly TRBD2 (5 bases). The germline CDR1 and CDR2 sequences are LNHNV and YYDKDF (reference sequence). Deletions cut 1 base from V and 0 bases from J, with 13 bases between. This CDR3 comprises 17 residues. The CDR3 DNA is TGTGCCACCAGCAGAGTAGGAGGTGGCCCCTCCTACAATGAGCAGTTCTTC. Translating it yields CATSRVGGGPSYNEQFF.

The V and J genes are TRBV27 and TRBJ2-7; 8 nucleotides match TRBD2. The CDR3 sequence is 14 residues long. V was clipped by 3 bases and J by 3 bases; unmatched bases: 4. Germline CDR1 reads MNHEY; CDR2 reads SMNVEV (reference sequence). CDR3 DNA: TGTGCCAGCAGTTTGGTAGCGGGATTCTACGAGCAGTACTTC. Translating gives CASSLVAGFYEQYF.

V is TRBV12-5 and J is TRBJ2-1, with 9 bases lining up with TRBD2. The CDR3 sequence is 18 residues long. Germline-derived CDR1 and CDR2 are LGHNT and FRNRAP. J lost 4 bases, V lost 5 bases, and 15 bases had no gene match. Written as DNA, the CDR3 is TGTGCTAGTGGTCTACGGCCCCTTCTAGCGGGATCGTACAATGAGCAGTTCTTC. This encodes CASGLRPLLAGSYNEQFF.

The genes are TRBV27 and TRBJ2-7, with TRBD2 identical over 10 bases. V was pared by 0 bases and J by 4 bases, with 6 bases of the junction left unmatched. The CDR3 extends over 16 amino acids. Germline V gives CDR1 MNHEY, CDR2 SMNVEV (reference sequence). CDR3: CASSLSAAGGPYEQYF. Here the CDR3 DNA reads TGTGCCAGCAGTTTATCCGCAGCGGGGGGGCCGTACGAGCAGTACTTC.

This chain uses TRBV6-1 with TRBJ1-6, with 9 bases identical to TRBD1. The germline V gene has CDR1 MNHNS and CDR2 SASEGT. This CDR3 comprises 14 residues. The V segment lost 3 bases and the J segment 8 bases; nucleotides outside the gene matches: 2. CDR3 bases: TGTGCCAGCAGTGATAACAGGGGGCATTCACCCCTCCACTTT. This encodes CASSDNRGHSPLHF.

The rearrangement uses TRBV19 and TRBJ2-1; D unclear. Germline V gene lookup returns CDR1 LNHDA and CDR2 SQIVND (reference sequence). The CDR3 sequence is 13 residues long. V gave up 5 bases and J gave up 7 bases, with 12 bases separating them. The CDR3 here is CASSFIRGNEQFF. Written as DNA, the CDR3 is TGTGCCAGTAGTTTCATACGTGGAAATGAGCAGTTCTTC.

The rearrangement uses TRBV7-3 and TRBJ1-1; tentatively, D is TRBD1 (6 bases). V lost 1 base, J lost 4 bases, and 13 bases lay in between. The germline gives CDR1 SGHTA, CDR2 FQGTGA. The CDR3 length is 15 residues. CDR3 nucleotides: TGTGCCAGCAGCTTAAATTCCGGGGGGCTCACTGAAGCTTTCTTT. This gives the protein CASSLNSGGLTEAFF.

The J gene is TRBJ2-2, the V gene TRBV19, with no clear D. Germline CDR1 reads LNHDA; CDR2 reads SQIVND (reference sequence). Deletions cut 3 bases from V and 1 base from J, with 9 bases between. The CDR3 is 15 amino acids. CDR3 DNA sequence: TGTGCCAGTAGTATTCTTTCACTGAACACCGGGGAGCTGTTTTTT. Translated: CASSILSLNTGELFF.

The chain joins TRBV5-4 to TRBJ2-7, with a weak D call TRBD2 (5 bases). V lost 0 bases and J lost 3, with 19 bases in between. The length of the CDR3 is 17 residues. Germline values: CDR1 SGHNT, CDR2 YYREEE (reference sequence). CDR3: CASSLVRVREGGYEQYF. The CDR3 DNA reads TGTGCCAGCAGCTTGGTCCGGGTGAGGGAAGGAGGCTACGAGCAGTACTTC.

The V and J genes are TRBV15 and TRBJ2-7; a weak D match, TRBD2 (6 bases). The ends were cut back, 3 bases at V and 2 bases at J, with 14 bases in the middle. The CDR3 contains 15 residues. The germline V gene has CDR1 LNHNV and CDR2 YYDKDF (reference sequence). For the CDR3, the DNA is TGTGCCACCAGCAGCCCGGGACTGATGACCTACGAGCAGTACTTC. This gives the protein CATSSPGLMTYEQYF.

The chain is built from TRBV7-2 and TRBJ2-3; D gene uncertain. Per the germline V gene, CDR1 is SGHTA and CDR2 is FQGNSA. The V and J ends lost 4 bases and 6 bases respectively, with 5 bases between them. This CDR3 region has 11 residues. In nucleotides, the CDR3 is TGTGCCAGCAGCTCGAAGGATACGCAGTATTTT. Its protein product is CASSSKDTQYF.

V and J are TRBV12-3 or TRBV12-4 and TRBJ1-2, with 7 bases identical to TRBD1. The trim removed 6 bases at V and 3 bases at J, leaving 4 bases unmatched. This CDR3 comprises 13 residues. Written as DNA, the CDR3 is TGTGCCAGCAGCCCGACAGGGCACTATGGCTACACCTTC. This encodes CASSPTGHYGYTF.

This chain joins TRBV24-1 and TRBJ2-2; D gene ambiguous. The CDR3 covers 15 residues. Looked up from germline, CDR1 is KGHDR and CDR2 is SFDVKD. V dropped 5 bases and J dropped 0 bases, with 9 bases sitting between them. CDR3 coding DNA: TGTGCCACCAGTGGAAAAAGGGCGAACACCGGGGAGCTGTTTTTT. Its translation: CATSGKRANTGELFF.

The rearrangement uses TRBV27 and TRBJ2-7; tentative D call: TRBD1 (5 bases). Trimming pared 1 base from V and 2 bases from J, leaving 12 bases between. The CDR3 has 15 amino acids. CDR1 and CDR2 (germline): MNHEY, SMNVEV (reference sequence). The CDR3 DNA reads TGTGCCAGCAGTTTATACGCAGGGATGGCCTACGAGCAGTACTTC. The encoded protein is CASSLYAGMAYEQYF.

The chain recombines TRBV6-5 with TRBJ2-6, with unresolved D. Germline assignment: CDR1 MNHEY and CDR2 SVGAGI. The germline V and J ends were trimmed by 7 bases and 0 bases, with 4 bases remaining between them. The CDR3 extends over 13 amino acids. CDR3 DNA: TGTGCCAGCAAGCACTCTGGGGCCAACGTCCTGACTTTC. Residues: CASKHSGANVLTF.